Shown below are 16 T cell receptor beta chains from a single sample sequenced in a study of T cells after yellow fever vaccination. TCRdb processed the 5' RACE reads anew with MiXCR; each CDR3 protein has one entry. The sample shows some 600,000 distinct CDR3 sequences, 9% to 15% of them seen only once. Sequenced material: PBMCs, taken on the day of the yellow fever booster vaccination. These receptors were obtained from a man aged 30 to 39 who received the YFV17D yellow fever vaccine.

The chain couples TRBV28 to TRBJ2-1, with a possible D match to TRBD1 (6 bases). The V end lost 2 bases, the J end lost 13 bases, and 12 bases lay between the germline ends. This CDR3 contains 12 residues. Per the germline V gene, CDR1 is MDHEN and CDR2 is SYDVKM. The CDR3 here is CASSLRGTNQFF. The CDR3 nucleotides read TGTGCCAGCAGTTTAAGGGGGACAAACCAGTTCTTC.

The chain couples TRBV7-2 to TRBJ2-7; 8 nucleotides line up with TRBD2. This CDR3 spans 13 amino acids. V shed 4 bases, J shed 5 bases, and the junction held 4 bases outside the gene matches. Germline V gene lookup returns CDR1 SGHTA and CDR2 FQGNSA. The CDR3 is CASSYLGRDEQYF. CDR3 DNA: TGTGCCAGCAGCTACCTCGGGAGGGACGAGCAGTACTTC.

The V call is TRBV5-6, the J call TRBJ2-2, with 7 bases fitting TRBD2. Germline V gene lookup returns CDR1 SGHDT and CDR2 YYEEEE. The CDR3 has 16 amino acids. The junction had 8 bases not matched to a gene; V was cut back by 4 bases and J by 2 bases. The CDR3 DNA is TGTGCCAGCAGCATTGCGGGGAGGGTAAACACCGGGGAGCTGTTTTTT. Residues: CASSIAGRVNTGELFF.

The gene calls are TRBV7-2 and TRBJ1-2, with 9 bases matching TRBD1. CDR1 is SGHTA and CDR2 is FQGNSA in the germline V gene. Trimming took 5 bases from V and 7 from J; bases not matched to a gene: 11. The CDR3 spans 15 residues. CDR3 in DNA: TGTGCCAGCAGCCCTGTGGTAGGGACAGGGAGTGGCTACACCTTC. Protein sequence: CASSPVVGTGSGYTF.

The chain recombines TRBV12-3 or TRBV12-4 with TRBJ2-2; TRBD2 matches 7 bases. The CDR3 covers 15 residues. J gave up 5 bases and V 4 bases, and 7 bases lay outside the gene matches. The CDR3 nucleotides are TGTGCCAGCAGTTCCTGGACTAGTTTTACCGGGGAGCTGTTTTTT. This sequence encodes CASSSWTSFTGELFF.

The rearrangement links TRBV6-1 to TRBJ2-1; 12 nucleotides match TRBD2. The germline V gene has CDR1 MNHNS and CDR2 SASEGT. This CDR3 contains 13 residues. V lost 8 bases and J lost 9; bases outside the gene matches: 5. The CDR3 here is CASGLAGSGEQFF. For the CDR3, the DNA is TGTGCCAGCGGACTAGCGGGATCGGGTGAGCAGTTCTTC.

This clonotype was picked up a small number of times. This chain links TRBV6-2 or TRBV6-3 with TRBJ2-1, with TRBD2 identical over 7 bases. With V trimmed by 2 bases and J by 7 bases, 8 bases remained unmatched. Germline CDR1 MNHEY, CDR2 SVGEGT. CDR3 length equals 15 residues. For the CDR3, the DNA is TGTGCCAGCAGTTACAGTAGCGGGCTGAGGAATGAGCAGTTCTTC. Protein product: CASSYSSGLRNEQFF.

This chain joins TRBV30 and TRBJ2-7, with D possibly being TRBD1 or TRBD2 (6 bases each). Trimming took 2 bases from V and 2 from J, leaving 16 bases between them. The CDR3 has 15 amino acids. Germline loops: CDR1 GTSNPN, CDR2 SVGIG (reference sequence). The CDR3 DNA follows: TGTGCCTGGAGTCCCCCTAGGGGGGTTACCTACGAGCAGTACTTC. Translated: CAWSPPRGVTYEQYF.

The V call is TRBV14, the J call TRBJ1-6; tentatively, D is TRBD1 (6 bases). Between the trimmed V and J ends, which lost 2 bases and 8 bases, there was a span of 7 bases. The CDR3 runs to 13 residues. From germline, CDR1 is SGHDN and CDR2 FVKESK. The CDR3 DNA sequence: TGTGCCAGCAGCCAATACAGGGATTCACCCCTCCACTTT. As protein: CASSQYRDSPLHF.

The chain links TRBV24-1 to TRBJ2-5; D is undetermined. There are 13 residues in the CDR3. Germline lookup yields CDR1 KGHDR and CDR2 SFDVKD. Trimming shortened V by 10 bases and J by 7 bases, and 18 bases separated the two germline ends. The CDR3 reads CATPTTPLGTQYF. CDR3 coding DNA: TGTGCCACGCCAACGACGCCCTTGGGGACCCAGTACTTC.

The chain employs TRBV9 and TRBJ2-5; possibly TRBD1 for D (6 bases). The germline V and J ends were trimmed by 1 base and 1 base, with 14 bases remaining between them. Germline CDR1 SGDLS, CDR2 YYNGEE. The CDR3 has 16 amino acids. The CDR3: CASSVSPTGGQETQYF. The CDR3 bases are TGTGCCAGCAGCGTAAGCCCGACAGGCGGCCAAGAGACCCAGTACTTC.

Notes on this clonotype: Compared with germline, one end of the junction differs, possibly owing to a read error. CDR3 bases: TGTGCCAGCAGCACAACAGGGGCTCTTTCCTTC. Translated, it gives CASSTTGALSF. This chain connects TRBV9 to TRBJ2-5, with 7 bases lining up with TRBD1. The CDR3 has 11 amino acids. Germline assignment: CDR1 SGDLS and CDR2 YYNGEE.

This clonotype was seen a few times. This rearrangement joins TRBV6-2 or TRBV6-3 to TRBJ2-1, with 7 bases identical to TRBD2. The germline V gene has CDR1 MNHEY and CDR2 SVGEGT. V dropped 6 bases and J dropped 7; count of bases not matched to a gene: 9. The CDR3 runs to 14 residues. The CDR3 bases are TGTGCCAGCAGGAGCCTAGCGGCAGTTAATGAGCAGTTCTTC. This sequence encodes CASRSLAAVNEQFF.

V and J are TRBV19 and TRBJ2-2; 8 bases line up with TRBD2. In germline, CDR1 is LNHDA, CDR2 SQIVND (reference sequence). Trimming removed 5 bases from V and 0 bases from J; junction bases left unmatched: 11. The CDR3 sequence is 18 residues long. The CDR3 loop is CASSVPRLASPNTGELFF. The CDR3 DNA reads TGTGCCAGTAGTGTCCCCAGACTAGCGTCCCCGAACACCGGGGAGCTGTTTTTT.

This chain connects TRBV24-1 to TRBJ2-1; 9 bases are a match to TRBD1. The CDR3 extends over 18 amino acids. The V gene's germline CDR1 is KGHDR and CDR2 SFDVKD. J was trimmed by 0 bases and V by 12 bases; bases with no gene match: 17. This CDR3 is CAPHRDRDLESSYNEQFF. CDR3 nucleotides: TGTGCCCCCCACCGGGACAGGGATTTGGAGAGCTCCTACAATGAGCAGTTCTTC.

This clonotype has at least ten counts. The chain carries TRBV5-4 and TRBJ2-3; possibly TRBD2 for D (6 bases). With 0 bases removed from V and 1 base from J, the gap between germline ends came to 15 bases. Germline V gene lookup returns CDR1 SGHNT and CDR2 YYREEE (reference sequence). There are 17 residues in the CDR3. The DNA of the CDR3 is TGTGCCAGCAGCTTGGCCGCCGGGGGAATCGGCACAGATACGCAGTATTTT. Amino acids: CASSLAAGGIGTDTQYF. Full variable domain (outside the CDR3, taken from reference TRBV5-4 and TRBJ2-3): ETGVTQSPTHLIKTRGQQVTLRCSSQSGHNTVSWYQQALGQGPQFIFQYYREEENGRGNFPPRFSGLQFPNYSSELNVNALELDDSALYLCASSLAAGGIGTDTQYFGPGTRLTVL.